The sequence of this T cell receptor beta chain was determined in a study of PD-1 blockade in classical Hodgkin lymphoma. Time point given: cycle 4 day 1 (C4D1), after 6 weeks of nivolumab. Each patient's relapse followed autologous stem cell transplantation, and brentuximab vedotin exposure varied. Profiled with immunoSEQ multiplex PCR; TCRdb holds only in-frame clones, not every one. The profile shows tens of thousands of clones, 90% of them singletons. This clone was found once. Looked up from germline, CDR1 is SGHTA and CDR2 is FQGNSA. V dropped 5 bases and J dropped 3 bases, with 13 bases sitting between them. The CDR3 runs to 14 residues.

The receptor was derived from a human donor with classical Hodgkin lymphoma. The chain uses TRBV7-2 and TRBJ1-1; D is uncertain. The sample in question was peripheral blood mononuclear cells (PBMCs), obtained before the fourth cycle of nivolumab. CDR3 coding DNA: TGTGCCAGCAGCCGGACGGAGGGCTACACTGAAGCTTTCTTT. Its translation is CASSRTEGYTEAFF.